Each of the 5 T cell receptor beta chains below was sequenced from the same sample in a study of blood T cell repertoires in COVID-19. Clones were sequenced by immunoSEQ multiplex PCR, and TCRdb holds only the in-frame ones, with some missing. This table has 140,000 to 150,000 clones, 75% to 90% appearing once. Sequenced input: peripheral blood. All receptors derive from an older woman with COVID-19, enrolled during active disease.

The rearrangement uses TRBV4-1 and TRBJ2-2, with 8 bases identical to TRBD1. V lost 4 bases, J lost 1 base, and 8 bases stayed unmatched. Germline V gene lookup returns CDR1 MGHRA and CDR2 YSYEKL. CDR3 length: 17 residues. This chain's CDR3 is CASSLRPGQGNTGELFF. CDR3 nucleotides: TGCGCCAGCAGCCTACGACCCGGACAGGGGAACACCGGGGAGCTGTTTTTT.

Turning to this clone: At one end, the junction sequence differs from germline, possibly due to a read error. The rearrangement uses TRBV4-3 and TRBJ1-1; no clear D gene. The CDR3 runs 14 residues. Germline V gives CDR1 LGHNA, CDR2 YSLEER. The CDR3 DNA is TGCGCCAGCAGCTTATTTCGCGGGAACCCTGAAGCTTTCTTT. This translates into CASSLFRGNPEAFF.

The table lists this clone with a few counts. The J gene is TRBJ1-5, the V gene TRBV30; D possibly corresponds to TRBD1 (5 bases). Trimming took off 5 bases at V and 3 bases at J, with 14 bases between the two ends. Germline-derived CDR1 and CDR2 are GTSNPN and SVGIG (reference sequence). This CDR3 spans 14 amino acids. As DNA, the CDR3 is TGTGCCTGGGGTTCACAGGTGCTCAATCAGCCCCAGCATTTT. Translation: CAWGSQVLNQPQHF.

V and J are TRBV9 and TRBJ1-2, with 7 bases that match TRBD1. The CDR3 contains 12 residues. V gave up 5 bases and J gave up 7 bases; unmatched junction bases: 5. The germline gives CDR1 SGDLS, CDR2 YYNGEE. CDR3 protein: CASRGGVLGYTF. The CDR3 nucleotides are TGTGCCAGCAGAGGGGGCGTACTTGGCTACACCTTC.

This clone was seen only a few times. This chain joins TRBV27 and TRBJ2-1; 9 bases match TRBD2. The germline V gene has CDR1 MNHEY and CDR2 SMNVEV (reference sequence). The CDR3 length is 16 residues. V dropped 5 bases and J dropped 3; count of bases not matched to a gene: 8. In DNA form, the CDR3 reads TGTGCCAGCAGTCTCCGACTAGCGGAATTCTACAATGAGCAGTTCTTC. Translating it yields CASSLRLAEFYNEQFF.